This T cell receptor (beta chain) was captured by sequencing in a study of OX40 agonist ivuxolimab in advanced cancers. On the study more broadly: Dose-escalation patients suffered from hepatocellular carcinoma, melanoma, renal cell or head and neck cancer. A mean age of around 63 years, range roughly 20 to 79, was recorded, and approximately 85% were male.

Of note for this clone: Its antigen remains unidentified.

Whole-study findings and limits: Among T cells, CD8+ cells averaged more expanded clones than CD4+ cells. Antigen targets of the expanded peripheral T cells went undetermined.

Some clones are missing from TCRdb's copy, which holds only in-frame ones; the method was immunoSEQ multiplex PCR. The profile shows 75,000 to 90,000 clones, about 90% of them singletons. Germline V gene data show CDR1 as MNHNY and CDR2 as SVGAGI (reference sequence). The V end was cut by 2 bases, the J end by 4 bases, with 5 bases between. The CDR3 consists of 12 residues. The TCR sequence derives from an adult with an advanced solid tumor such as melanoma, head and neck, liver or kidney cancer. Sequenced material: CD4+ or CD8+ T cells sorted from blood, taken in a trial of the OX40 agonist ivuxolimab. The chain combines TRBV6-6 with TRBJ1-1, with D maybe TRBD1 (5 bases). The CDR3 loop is CASSYGGTEAFF. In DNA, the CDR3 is TGTGCCAGCAGTTACGGGGGCACTGAAGCTTTCTTT.